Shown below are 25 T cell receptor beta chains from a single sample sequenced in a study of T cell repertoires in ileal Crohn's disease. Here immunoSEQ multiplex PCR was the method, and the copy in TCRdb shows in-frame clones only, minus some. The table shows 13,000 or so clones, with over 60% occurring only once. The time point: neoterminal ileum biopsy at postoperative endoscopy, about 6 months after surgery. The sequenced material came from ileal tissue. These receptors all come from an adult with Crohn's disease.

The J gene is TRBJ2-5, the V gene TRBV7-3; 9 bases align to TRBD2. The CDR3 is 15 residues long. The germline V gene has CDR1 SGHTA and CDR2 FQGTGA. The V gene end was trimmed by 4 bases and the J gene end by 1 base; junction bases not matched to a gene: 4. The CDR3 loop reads CASSWGLASQETQYF. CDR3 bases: TGTGCCAGCAGCTGGGGACTAGCCTCCCAAGAGACCCAGTACTTC.

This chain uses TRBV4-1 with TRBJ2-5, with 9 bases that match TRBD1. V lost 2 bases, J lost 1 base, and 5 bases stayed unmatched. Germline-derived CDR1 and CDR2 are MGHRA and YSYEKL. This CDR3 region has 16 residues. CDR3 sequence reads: CASSQPGQGIQETQYF. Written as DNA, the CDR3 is TGCGCCAGCAGCCAACCCGGACAGGGGATCCAAGAGACCCAGTACTTC.

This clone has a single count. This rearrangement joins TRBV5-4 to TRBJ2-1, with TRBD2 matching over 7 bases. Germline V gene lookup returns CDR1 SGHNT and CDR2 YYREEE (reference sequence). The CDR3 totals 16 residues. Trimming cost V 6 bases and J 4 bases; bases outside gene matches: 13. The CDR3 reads CASNSPTRGGYNEQFF. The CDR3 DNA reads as TGTGCCAGCAACTCCCCCACAAGGGGAGGGTACAATGAGCAGTTCTTC.

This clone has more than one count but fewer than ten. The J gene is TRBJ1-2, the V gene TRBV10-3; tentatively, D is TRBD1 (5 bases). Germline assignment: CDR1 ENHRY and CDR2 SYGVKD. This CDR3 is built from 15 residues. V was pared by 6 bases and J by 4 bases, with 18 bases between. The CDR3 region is CAIRPGQGSGYGYTF. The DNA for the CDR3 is TGTGCCATCAGACCCGGTCAGGGTAGTGGCTATGGCTACACCTTC.

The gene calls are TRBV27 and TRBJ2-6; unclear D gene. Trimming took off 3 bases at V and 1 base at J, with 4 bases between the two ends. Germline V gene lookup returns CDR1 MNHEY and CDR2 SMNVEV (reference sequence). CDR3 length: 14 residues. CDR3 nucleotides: TGTGCCAGCAGTTTGGGGTCTGGGGCCAACGTCCTGACTTTC. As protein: CASSLGSGANVLTF.

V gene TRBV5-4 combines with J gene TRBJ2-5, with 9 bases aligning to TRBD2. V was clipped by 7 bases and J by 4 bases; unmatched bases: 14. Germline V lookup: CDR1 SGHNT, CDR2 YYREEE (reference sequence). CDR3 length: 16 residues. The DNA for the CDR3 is TGTGCCAGCCAGACCTACGGCGGGGGGGTGGGAGAGACCCAGTACTTC. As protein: CASQTYGGGVGETQYF.

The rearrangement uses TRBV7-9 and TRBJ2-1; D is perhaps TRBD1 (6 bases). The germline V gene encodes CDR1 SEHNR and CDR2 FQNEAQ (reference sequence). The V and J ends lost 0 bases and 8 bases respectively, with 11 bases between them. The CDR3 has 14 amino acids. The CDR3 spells CASSLAPGVDEQFF. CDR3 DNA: TGTGCCAGCAGCTTAGCGCCAGGGGTCGATGAGCAGTTCTTC. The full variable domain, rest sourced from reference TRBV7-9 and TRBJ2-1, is DTGVSQNPRHKITKRGQNVTFRCDPISEHNRLYWYRQTLGQGPEFLTYFQNEAQLEKSRLLSDRFSAERPKGSFSTLEIQRTEQGDSAMYLCASSLAPGVDEQFFGPGTRLTVL.

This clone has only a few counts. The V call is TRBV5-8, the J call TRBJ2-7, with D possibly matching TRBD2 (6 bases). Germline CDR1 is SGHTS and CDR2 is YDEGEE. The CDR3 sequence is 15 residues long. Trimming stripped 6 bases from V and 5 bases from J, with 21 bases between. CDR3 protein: CASTGRTWRAHEQYF. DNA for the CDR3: TGTGCCAGCACAGGACGTACGTGGAGGGCACACGAGCAGTACTTC.

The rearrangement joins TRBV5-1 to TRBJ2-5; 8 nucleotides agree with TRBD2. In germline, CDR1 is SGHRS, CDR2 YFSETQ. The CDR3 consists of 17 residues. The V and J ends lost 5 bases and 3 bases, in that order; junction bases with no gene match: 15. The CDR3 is CASSLGGSGGPKETQYF. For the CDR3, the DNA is TGCGCCAGCAGTCTCGGGGGCAGCGGGGGACCGAAAGAGACCCAGTACTTC.

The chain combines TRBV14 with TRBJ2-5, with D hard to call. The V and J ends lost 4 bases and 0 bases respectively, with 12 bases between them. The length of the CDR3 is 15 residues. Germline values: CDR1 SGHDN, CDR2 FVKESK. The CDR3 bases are TGTGCCAGCAGCCCCGATAGTGGTTACCAAGAGACCCAGTACTTC. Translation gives CASSPDSGYQETQYF.

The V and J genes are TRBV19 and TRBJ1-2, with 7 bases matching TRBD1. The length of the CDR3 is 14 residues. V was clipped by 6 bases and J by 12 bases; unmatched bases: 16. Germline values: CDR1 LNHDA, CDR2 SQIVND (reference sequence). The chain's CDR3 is CASSNSRPPTGNTF. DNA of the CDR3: TGTGCCAGTAGCAACTCCCGCCCACCGACAGGGAACACCTTC.

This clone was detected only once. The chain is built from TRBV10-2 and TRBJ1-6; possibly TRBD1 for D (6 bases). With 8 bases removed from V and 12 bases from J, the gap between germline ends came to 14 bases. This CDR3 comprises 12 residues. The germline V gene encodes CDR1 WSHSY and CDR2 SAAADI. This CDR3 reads CASRQEKGPLHF. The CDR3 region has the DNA TGCGCCAGCCGACAGGAGAAAGGACCCCTCCACTTT.

CDR3 nucleotides: TGTGCCAGCAGTTCTCAGAAACAGGGCACTGAAGCTTTCTTT. Encoded protein: CASSSQKQGTEAFF. The chain couples TRBV27 to TRBJ1-1, with a possible D match to TRBD1 (6 bases). CDR1 and CDR2 (germline): MNHEY, SMNVEV (reference sequence). The V end was cut by 4 bases, the J end by 4 bases, with 13 bases between. The CDR3 covers 14 residues.

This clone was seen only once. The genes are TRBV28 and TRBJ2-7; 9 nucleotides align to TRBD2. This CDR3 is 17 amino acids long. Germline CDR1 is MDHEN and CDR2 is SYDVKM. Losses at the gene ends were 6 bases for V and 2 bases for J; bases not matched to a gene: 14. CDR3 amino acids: CASSSPGTSQAPYEQYF. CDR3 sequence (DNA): TGTGCCAGCAGCAGTCCCGGGACTAGCCAGGCCCCCTACGAGCAGTACTTC. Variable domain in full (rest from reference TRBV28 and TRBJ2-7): DVKVTQSSRYLVKRTGEKVFLECVQDMDHENMFWYRQDPGLGLRLIYFSYDVKMKEKGDIPEGYSVSREKKERFSLILESASTNQTSMYLCASSSPGTSQAPYEQYFGPGTRLTVT.

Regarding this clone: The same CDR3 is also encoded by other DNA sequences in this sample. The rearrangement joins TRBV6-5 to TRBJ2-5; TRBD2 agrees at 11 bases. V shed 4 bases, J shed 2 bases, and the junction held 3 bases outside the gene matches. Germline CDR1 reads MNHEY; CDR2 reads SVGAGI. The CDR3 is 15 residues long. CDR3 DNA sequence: TGTGCCAGCAGTTCTAGCGGGGGGCCTCAAGAGACCCAGTACTTC. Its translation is CASSSSGGPQETQYF.

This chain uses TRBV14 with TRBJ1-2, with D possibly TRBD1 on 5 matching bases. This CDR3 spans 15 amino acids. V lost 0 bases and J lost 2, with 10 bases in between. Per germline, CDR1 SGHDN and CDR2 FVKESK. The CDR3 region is CASSQDSWGNYGYTF. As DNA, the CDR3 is TGTGCCAGCAGCCAAGATTCCTGGGGGAACTATGGCTACACCTTC. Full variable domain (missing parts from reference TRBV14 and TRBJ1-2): EAGVTQFPSHSVIEKGQTVTLRCDPISGHDNLYWYRRVMGKEIKFLLHFVKESKQDESGMPNNRFLAERTGGTYSTLKVQPAELEDSGVYFCASSQDSWGNYGYTFGSGTRLTVV.

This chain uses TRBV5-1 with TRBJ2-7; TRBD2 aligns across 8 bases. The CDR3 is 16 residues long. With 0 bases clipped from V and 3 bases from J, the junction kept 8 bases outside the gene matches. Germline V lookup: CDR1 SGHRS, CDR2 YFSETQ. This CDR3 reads CASSLANAGGRYEQYF. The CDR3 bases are TGCGCCAGCAGCTTGGCCAACGCGGGGGGCCGCTACGAGCAGTACTTC. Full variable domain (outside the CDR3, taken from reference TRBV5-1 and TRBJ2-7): KAGVTQTPRYLIKTRGQQVTLSCSPISGHRSVSWYQQTPGQGLQFLFEYFSETQRNKGNFPGRFSGRQFSNSRSEMNVSTLELGDSALYLCASSLANAGGRYEQYFGPGTRLTVT.

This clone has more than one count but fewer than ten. The CDR3 DNA is TGTGCCAGCAGCTGGGAAAGGAGGGGCTACACCTTC. This encodes CASSWERRGYTF. This chain connects TRBV6-1 to TRBJ1-2; D ambiguous. The CDR3 has 12 residues. Trimming took off 6 bases at V and 8 bases at J, with 13 bases between the two ends. Germline CDR1 is MNHNS and CDR2 is SASEGT.

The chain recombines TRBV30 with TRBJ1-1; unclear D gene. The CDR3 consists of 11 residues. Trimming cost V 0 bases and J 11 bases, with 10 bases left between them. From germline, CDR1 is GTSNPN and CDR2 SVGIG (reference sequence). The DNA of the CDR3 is TGTGCCTGGAGTGTAGAAACGTTTGCTTTCTTT. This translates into CAWSVETFAFF.

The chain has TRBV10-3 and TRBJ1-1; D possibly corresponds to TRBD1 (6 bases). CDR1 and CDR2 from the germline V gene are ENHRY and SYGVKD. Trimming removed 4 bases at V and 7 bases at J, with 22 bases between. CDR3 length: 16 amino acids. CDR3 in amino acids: CAISGGAFGLGVEAFF. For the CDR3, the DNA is TGTGCCATCAGTGGGGGGGCCTTCGGGTTAGGAGTTGAAGCTTTCTTT.

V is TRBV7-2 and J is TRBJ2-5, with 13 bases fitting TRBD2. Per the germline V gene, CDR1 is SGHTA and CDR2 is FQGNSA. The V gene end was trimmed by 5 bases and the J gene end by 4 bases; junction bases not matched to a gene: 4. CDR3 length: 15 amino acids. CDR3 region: CASSLTSGGLETQYF. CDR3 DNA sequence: TGTGCCAGCAGCCTGACTAGCGGGGGGTTAGAGACCCAGTACTTC.

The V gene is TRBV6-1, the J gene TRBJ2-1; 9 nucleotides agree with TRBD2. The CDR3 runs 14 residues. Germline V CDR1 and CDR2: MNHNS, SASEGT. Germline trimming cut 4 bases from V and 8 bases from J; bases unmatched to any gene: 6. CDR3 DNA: TGTGCCAGCAGTGCAGCGGGGGGAGTCGATGAGCAGTTCTTC. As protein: CASSAAGGVDEQFF.

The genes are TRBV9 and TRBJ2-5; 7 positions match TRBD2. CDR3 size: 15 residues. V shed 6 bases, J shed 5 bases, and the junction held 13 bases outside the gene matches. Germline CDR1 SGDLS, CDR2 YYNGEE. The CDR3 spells CASTYDRGVLETQYF. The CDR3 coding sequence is TGTGCCAGCACATACGATCGGGGGGTTCTCGAGACCCAGTACTTC.

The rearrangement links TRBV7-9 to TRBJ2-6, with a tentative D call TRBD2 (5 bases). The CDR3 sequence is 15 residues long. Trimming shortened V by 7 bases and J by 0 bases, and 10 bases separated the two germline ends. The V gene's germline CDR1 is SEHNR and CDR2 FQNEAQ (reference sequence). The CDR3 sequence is CASTDYISGANVLTF. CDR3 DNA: TGTGCCAGCACCGACTATATCTCTGGGGCCAACGTCCTGACTTTC.

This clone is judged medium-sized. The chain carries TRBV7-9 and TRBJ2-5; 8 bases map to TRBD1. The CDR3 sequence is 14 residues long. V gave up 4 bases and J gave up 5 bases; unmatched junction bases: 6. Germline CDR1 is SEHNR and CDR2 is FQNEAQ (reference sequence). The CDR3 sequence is CASSSSTGGETQYF. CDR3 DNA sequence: TGTGCCAGCAGCTCCTCAACAGGGGGGGAGACCCAGTACTTC.